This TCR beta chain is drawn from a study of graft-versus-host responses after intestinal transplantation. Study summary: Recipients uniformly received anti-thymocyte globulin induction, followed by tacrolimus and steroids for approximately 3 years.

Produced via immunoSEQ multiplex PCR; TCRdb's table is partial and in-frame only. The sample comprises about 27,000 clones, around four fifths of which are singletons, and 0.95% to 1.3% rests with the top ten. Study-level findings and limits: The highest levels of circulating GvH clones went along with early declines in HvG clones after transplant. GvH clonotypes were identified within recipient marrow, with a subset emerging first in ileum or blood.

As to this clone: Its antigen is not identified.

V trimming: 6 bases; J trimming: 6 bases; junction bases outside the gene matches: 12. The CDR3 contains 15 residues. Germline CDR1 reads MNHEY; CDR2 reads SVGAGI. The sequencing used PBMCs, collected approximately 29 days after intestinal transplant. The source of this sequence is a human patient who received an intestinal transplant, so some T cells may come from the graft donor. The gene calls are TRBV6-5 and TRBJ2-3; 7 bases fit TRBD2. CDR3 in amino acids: CASSSTGGSGDTQYF. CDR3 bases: TGTGCCAGCAGCTCTACTGGCGGGAGCGGTGATACGCAGTATTTT.